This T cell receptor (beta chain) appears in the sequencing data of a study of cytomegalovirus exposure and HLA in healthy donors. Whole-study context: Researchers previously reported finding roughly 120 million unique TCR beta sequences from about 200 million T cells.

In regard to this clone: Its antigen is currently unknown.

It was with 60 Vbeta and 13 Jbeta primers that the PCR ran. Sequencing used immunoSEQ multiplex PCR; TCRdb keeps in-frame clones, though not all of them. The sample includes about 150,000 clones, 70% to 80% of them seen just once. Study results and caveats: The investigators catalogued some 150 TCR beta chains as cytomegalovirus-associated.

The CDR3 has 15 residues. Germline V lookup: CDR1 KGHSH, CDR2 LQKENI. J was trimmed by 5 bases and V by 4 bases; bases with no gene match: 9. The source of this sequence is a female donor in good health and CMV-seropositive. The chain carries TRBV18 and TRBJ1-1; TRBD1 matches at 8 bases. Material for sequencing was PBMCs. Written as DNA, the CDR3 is TGTGCCAGCTCACTTATAGGACAGGGAGGGACTGAAGCTTTCTTT. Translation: CASSLIGQGGTEAFF.